This T cell receptor (beta chain) was sequenced during a study of blood T cell repertoires in COVID-19. At the level of the study: From the United States, Italy and Spain came samples of acute and convalescent COVID-19.

Authors' analysis steps: Reference gene primer amplification in the assay estimated nucleated cell counts. Sequenced by immunoSEQ multiplex PCR; TCRdb stores in-frame clones only, minus some. V and J calls and clone size come straight from that table; D and trimming were deduced from the DNA. The profile shows approximately 290,000 clones, approximately 83% of them singletons. CDR1 is MDHEN and CDR2 is SYDVKM in the germline V gene. V lost 5 bases and J lost 2; bases outside the gene matches: 7. The CDR3 covers 15 residues. This chain connects TRBV28 to TRBJ1-1, with 8 bases lining up with TRBD1. The sequencing input was PBMCs or T cells enriched from blood (not recorded which). The sequence came from a woman between 25 and 40 years old who had recovered from COVID-19. The chain's CDR3 is CASSREGQANTEAFF. The CDR3 coding sequence is TGTGCCAGCAGTCGTGAGGGACAGGCTAACACTGAAGCTTTCTTT.